The next 27 T cell receptor beta chains were all read from a single sample in a study of T cells in Graves' hyperthyroidism and ophthalmopathy. The source material, RNA transcripts, was used to amplify TCR beta CDR3 regions. An initial round of RT-PCR targeting the TCR CDR3 relied on the HTBI primer set. TCRdb ran MiXCR on the multiplex PCR reads and lists one entry per CDR3 protein. The sample carries about 360,000 distinct CDR3 sequences, 15% to 19% recorded once. The sequenced sample was blood. These receptors were obtained from a woman in her late teens or twenties with Graves' hyperthyroidism that later progressed to Graves' ophthalmopathy.

This clonotype was seen ten or more times. This rearrangement joins TRBV7-9 to TRBJ2-1, with 10 bases fitting TRBD2. This CDR3 has 16 residues. In germline, CDR1 is SEHNR, CDR2 FQNEAQ (reference sequence). J was trimmed by 6 bases and V by 5 bases; bases with no gene match: 10. CDR3 coding DNA: TGTGCCAGCAGCCACCAAACCGGGACTAGCGCCAATGAGCAGTTCTTC. This codes for CASSHQTGTSANEQFF.

This clonotype was counted many times. The genes are TRBV6-1 and TRBJ2-2; TRBD1 matches 9 bases. Looked up from germline, CDR1 is MNHNS and CDR2 is SASEGT. The trim removed 5 bases at V and 1 base at J, leaving 8 bases unmatched. This CDR3 region has 17 residues. CDR3 protein: CASSYQGTGMNTGELFF. For the CDR3, the DNA is TGTGCCAGCAGTTACCAAGGGACAGGGATGAACACCGGGGAGCTGTTTTTT.

This clonotype was counted ten times or more. This sequence joins TRBV7-2 and TRBJ2-7; no clear D. V was pared by 5 bases and J by 7 bases, with 15 bases between. CDR1 SGHTA and CDR2 FQGNSA come from the germline V gene. The CDR3 runs to 13 residues. CDR3 sequence: CASSPTNLGEQYF. CDR3 nucleotides: TGTGCCAGCAGCCCGACCAACCTCGGGGAGCAGTACTTC.

Points on this clonotype: A read error is possible here, since a much larger clone lies one base away. This chain uses TRBV3-1 with TRBJ1-3; no reliable D call. From germline, CDR1 is LGHDT and CDR2 YNNKEL (reference sequence). There are 13 residues in the CDR3. The germline V and J ends were trimmed by 3 bases and 2 bases, with 5 bases remaining between them. CDR3 residues: CASSHPAGNTIYF. The CDR3 nucleotides read TGTGCCAGCAGCCACCCGGCTGGAAACACCATATATTTT. The full variable domain, rest sourced from reference TRBV3-1 and TRBJ1-3, is DTAVSQTPKYLVTQMGNDKSIKCEQNLGHDTMYWYKQDSKKFLKIMFSYNNKELIINETVPNRFSPKSPDKAHLNLHINSLELGDSAVYFCASSHPAGNTIYFGEGSWLTVV.

The table lists this clonotype with a few counts. The chain carries TRBV29-1 and TRBJ2-6; D not resolved. Trimming cost V 4 bases and J 0 bases, with 7 bases left between them. This CDR3 contains 14 residues. Per the germline V gene, CDR1 is SQVTM and CDR2 is ANQGSEA. The CDR3 nucleotides read TGCAGCGTTGCTAGTCTCTCTGGGGCCAACGTCCTGACTTTC. Translated, it gives CSVASLSGANVLTF.

In its sample, this clonotype was seen a few times. J is TRBJ2-7 and V is TRBV6-1, with D perhaps TRBD2 (7 bases). The CDR3 is 21 residues long. Germline V gene lookup returns CDR1 MNHNS and CDR2 SASEGT. The V end lost 5 bases, the J end lost 4 bases, and 36 bases lay between the germline ends. CDR3: CASSFGTNQGLAAGKLYEQYF. The DNA for the CDR3 is TGTGCCAGCAGTTTTGGGACAAACCAAGGGCTAGCGGCGGGAAAATTGTACGAGCAGTACTTC.

This clonotype occurred many times. The genes are TRBV12-3 or TRBV12-4 and TRBJ1-5; tentatively, D is TRBD1 (6 bases). The CDR3 runs 16 residues. The germline V and J ends were trimmed by 7 bases and 0 bases, with 16 bases remaining between them. The CDR3: CASTSGGGISNQPQHF. CDR3 nucleotide sequence: TGTGCCAGCACCTCAGGAGGGGGGATTAGCAATCAGCCCCAGCATTTT.

The chain links TRBV6-2 or TRBV6-3 to TRBJ1-6, with unresolved D. Trimming took 5 bases from V and 10 from J, leaving 12 bases between them. The CDR3 runs 13 residues. Per the germline V gene, CDR1 is MNHEY and CDR2 is SVGEGT. The CDR3 here is CASSRKIVSPLHF. The DNA for the CDR3 is TGTGCCAGCAGTAGAAAAATTGTGTCACCCCTCCACTTT.

The sample holds a few counts of this clonotype. The chain recombines TRBV19 with TRBJ1-5; a possible D gene is TRBD1 (6 bases). CDR1 is LNHDA and CDR2 is SQIVND in the germline V gene (reference sequence). V was trimmed by 3 bases and J by 0 bases, leaving 18 bases between them. CDR3 length: 18 amino acids. The CDR3 DNA follows: TGTGCCAGTAGTATCAAAGTACCTCTAGGGGGTAGCAATCAGCCCCAGCATTTT. It yields the protein CASSIKVPLGGSNQPQHF.

This chain uses TRBV2 with TRBJ2-2, with 9 bases lining up with TRBD1. The germline gives CDR1 SNHLY, CDR2 FYNNEI. CDR3 length equals 16 residues. After removal of 3 bases from V and 3 bases from J, the junction contained 5 bases not matched to a gene. CDR3: CASSDPRDRDTGELFF. The DNA of the CDR3 is TGTGCCAGCAGTGACCCCCGGGACAGGGACACCGGGGAGCTGTTTTTT.

This clonotype occurred many times. V is TRBV7-2 and J is TRBJ1-2; no clear D. V dropped 1 base and J dropped 3 bases, with 9 bases sitting between them. Germline-derived CDR1 and CDR2 are SGHTA and FQGNSA. The CDR3 sequence is 14 residues long. This CDR3 is CASSLGLEDYGYTF. The DNA for the CDR3 is TGTGCCAGCAGCTTAGGGTTGGAGGACTATGGCTACACCTTC.

This clonotype came up a few times. The J gene is TRBJ2-1, the V gene TRBV6-1, with unresolved D. With 1 base removed from V and 9 bases from J, the gap between germline ends came to 7 bases. The CDR3 spans 12 residues. From germline, CDR1 is MNHNS and CDR2 SASEGT. The DNA of the CDR3 is TGTGCCAGCAGTGAAGAGGTTTTTGAGCAGTTCTTC. Its protein product is CASSEEVFEQFF.

This clonotype came up many times. The rearrangement links TRBV20-1 to TRBJ1-1; D is perhaps TRBD1 (6 bases). Germline lookup yields CDR1 DFQATT and CDR2 SNEGSKA (reference sequence). The CDR3 is 15 amino acids. Trimming pared 6 bases from V and 4 bases from J, leaving 21 bases between. CDR3 sequence (DNA): TGCAGTGCAACCAGTATCGGAGGGGGGGGCACTGAAGCTTTCTTT. Translated: CSATSIGGGGTEAFF.

The rearrangement links TRBV6-1 to TRBJ1-1; D is possibly TRBD1 (6 bases). The CDR3 consists of 15 residues. CDR1 and CDR2 (germline): MNHNS, SASEGT. Trimming left V 7 bases short and J 0 bases short, with 15 bases between. The CDR3 loop reads CASTKDRIMNTEAFF. CDR3 bases: TGTGCCAGCACTAAAGACAGGATCATGAACACTGAAGCTTTCTTT.

This clonotype was seen a single time. V gene TRBV4-2 combines with J gene TRBJ2-6, with TRBD1 matching 7 bases. V gave up 0 bases and J gave up 1 base; unmatched junction bases: 9. CDR1 is LGHNA and CDR2 is YNFKEQ in the germline V gene. CDR3 length equals 19 residues. DNA of the CDR3: TGTGCCAGCAGCCAAGAGCCGACAGGGCAGAGATCTGGGGCCAACGTCCTGACTTTC. Translation: CASSQEPTGQRSGANVLTF.

Regarding this clonotype: A much larger clonotype is one base distant, so this may be a read error. The chain uses TRBV30 and TRBJ2-7; D unresolved. The V and J ends lost 0 bases and 2 bases respectively, with 17 bases between them. Germline V lookup: CDR1 GTSNPN, CDR2 SVGIG (reference sequence). The CDR3 spans 16 residues. The chain's CDR3 is CAWSVILPGGPYEQYF. The DNA for the CDR3 is TGTGCCTGGAGTGTGATATTACCGGGCGGTCCCTACGAGCAGTACTTC.

This clonotype showed up many times. The chain is built from TRBV11-2 and TRBJ2-7, with D tentatively TRBD1 (6 bases). This CDR3 is built from 13 residues. Germline lookup yields CDR1 SGHAT and CDR2 FQNNGV. Trimming pared 1 base from V and 9 bases from J, leaving 13 bases between. The CDR3 DNA is TGTGCCAGCAGCTTAGTTGGGACACTTTCGCAGTACTTC. This translates into CASSLVGTLSQYF.

In its sample, this clonotype was seen many times. The genes are TRBV2 and TRBJ1-5; possibly TRBD1 for D (5 bases). CDR1 and CDR2 from the germline V gene are SNHLY and FYNNEI. The CDR3 has 13 amino acids. The V end was cut by 10 bases, the J end by 4 bases, with 14 bases between. In nucleotides, the CDR3 is TGTGCCATCGGGACGACTGGGAATCAGCCCCAGCATTTT. Translating it yields CAIGTTGNQPQHF.

Of note for this clonotype: A much larger clone is a single base away; this may be a read error. The chain has TRBV20-1 and TRBJ2-5; unclear D gene. CDR3 length equals 13 residues. Germline-derived CDR1 and CDR2 are DFQATT and SNEGSKA (reference sequence). CDR3 in amino acids: CSARERKSETQCF. The CDR3 DNA is TGCAGTGCTAGGGAGAGGAAGTCAGAGACCCAGTGCTTC.

This clonotype was detected a few times. The chain carries TRBV7-2 and TRBJ2-7; 9 bases fit TRBD1. Germline CDR1 is SGHTA and CDR2 is FQGNSA. V shed 3 bases and J 0 bases; nucleotides not matched to a gene: 3. The CDR3 runs to 15 residues. The CDR3 loop is CASSFTGGSSYEQYF. The CDR3 bases are TGTGCCAGCAGCTTTACAGGGGGCTCCTCCTACGAGCAGTACTTC.

This clonotype was recorded at least ten times. This sequence joins TRBV28 and TRBJ1-5; 8 positions match TRBD1. The CDR3 loop spans 17 amino acids. V shed 5 bases, J shed 3 bases, and the junction held 12 bases outside the gene matches. Germline loops: CDR1 MDHEN, CDR2 SYDVKM. CDR3 sequence (DNA): TGTGCCAGCAGTGGGAAATCGGGACAGGCTCTCAATCAGCCCCAGCATTTT. Protein product: CASSGKSGQALNQPQHF.

This clonotype has at least ten counts. The V call is TRBV28, the J call TRBJ2-7; TRBD1 might be the D (7 bases). V lost 6 bases to trimming and J lost 4 bases, with 19 bases between them. The CDR3 extends over 15 amino acids. The germline CDR1 and CDR2 sequences are MDHEN and SYDVKM. Here the CDR3 DNA reads TGTGCCAGCAGCCGTGGAGGGGGCGACAAGTACGAGCAGTACTTC. Translation gives CASSRGGGDKYEQYF.

This clonotype was seen ten or more times. The rearrangement uses TRBV20-1 and TRBJ2-3, with 8 bases lining up with TRBD2. Germline values: CDR1 DFQATT, CDR2 SNEGSKA (reference sequence). The CDR3 length is 14 residues. Germline trimming cut 1 base from V and 7 bases from J; bases unmatched to any gene: 7. The CDR3, as DNA: TGCAGTGCTAGAGTTCGTACTAGCGGTAATACGCAGTATTTT. Residues: CSARVRTSGNTQYF.

This clonotype was seen at least ten times. V gene TRBV7-6 combines with J gene TRBJ2-1; 10 bases align to TRBD1. Germline values: CDR1 SGHVS, CDR2 FNYEAQ. The CDR3 spans 15 residues. Unmatched junction bases numbered 10, after V lost 8 bases and J lost 6 bases. The CDR3 nucleotides are TGTGCCAGCGGTTCGGGACAGGGGTACAGCAATGAGCAGTTCTTC. Translation gives CASGSGQGYSNEQFF.

This clonotype was observed a handful of times. The gene calls are TRBV5-4 and TRBJ2-7; 8 bases map to TRBD1. Germline loops: CDR1 SGHNT, CDR2 YYREEE (reference sequence). CDR3 length: 15 amino acids. The V segment lost 2 bases and the J segment 5 bases; nucleotides outside the gene matches: 9. The CDR3 sequence is CASSLQTGTGDEQYF. CDR3 DNA: TGTGCCAGCAGCTTACAGACCGGGACAGGCGACGAGCAGTACTTC.

This clonotype has at least ten counts. The chain links TRBV28 to TRBJ1-5; maybe TRBD1 (6 bases). Germline lookup yields CDR1 MDHEN and CDR2 SYDVKM. The CDR3 runs to 14 residues. Deletions cut 10 bases from V and 4 bases from J, with 17 bases between. This CDR3 reads CATKLGTPNQPQHF. Here the CDR3 DNA reads TGTGCCACCAAACTCGGGACACCAAATCAGCCCCAGCATTTT.

This clonotype was recorded a few times. The V and J genes are TRBV5-4 and TRBJ2-3; 8 bases fit TRBD2. The V gene end was trimmed by 3 bases and the J gene end by 1 base; junction bases not matched to a gene: 4. The CDR3 is 15 amino acids. In germline, CDR1 is SGHNT, CDR2 YYREEE (reference sequence). DNA of the CDR3: TGTGCCAGCAGCTGGCGGGGGGCCGGCACAGATACGCAGTATTTT. Amino acid sequence: CASSWRGAGTDTQYF.